This TCR beta chain stems from a study of T-cell memory formation after mild COVID-19. Study conclusions and caveats: In pre-infection memory, a portion of responding clones appeared, which suggested that cross-reactive memory joined.

With respect to this clonotype: Its antigen remains unknown.

TCRdb called the 5' RACE reads again in MiXCR, with one record for every CDR3 protein. The repertoire includes about 260,000 distinct CDR3 sequences, 16% of them detected once, and around a fifth sits in the top ten. V was trimmed by 0 bases and J by 8 bases, leaving 23 bases between them. Germline V CDR1 and CDR2: LNHNV, YYDKDF (reference sequence). The CDR3 spans 18 residues. The sequence was collected from a man between 18 and 29 years old who had mild COVID-19 (a few samples of this study predate the infection). Cell type and time point are not known. Material: PBMCs or a T cell subset sorted from them (not recorded which). The chain is built from TRBV15 and TRBJ2-1, with D maybe TRBD2 (7 bases). This CDR3 is CATSRDVSRGGGGDEQFF. As DNA, the CDR3 is TGTGCCACCAGCAGAGATGTTAGTCGGGGCGGGGGCGGGGATGAGCAGTTCTTC.